Listed here are 26 T cell receptor beta chains from one sample, sequenced in a study of T cells after yellow fever vaccination. From the 5' RACE reads, TCRdb called clonotypes with MiXCR, one entry per CDR3 protein. This sample has roughly 300,000 distinct CDR3 sequences; around 6.8% occur once, and the top ten carry 18%. The input for sequencing was PBMCs, taken roughly 45 days after the first yellow fever vaccination. These receptors came from a man aged 18 to 30 who received the YFV17D yellow fever vaccine.

This clonotype was observed a few times. The J gene is TRBJ1-1, the V gene TRBV25-1; D possibly corresponds to TRBD1 (5 bases). From germline, CDR1 is MGHDK and CDR2 SYGVNS. The CDR3 is made up of 15 amino acids. Trimming left V 4 bases short and J 1 base short, with 13 bases between. CDR3 DNA: TGTGCCAGCAGTGTCACCCGGGACGGGAACACTGAAGCTTTCTTT. It yields the protein CASSVTRDGNTEAFF.

The chain carries TRBV7-9 and TRBJ2-6, with TRBD1 identical over 12 bases. After removal of 5 bases from V and 2 bases from J, the junction contained 4 bases not matched to a gene. This CDR3 is 17 amino acids long. Germline CDR1 reads SEHNR; CDR2 reads FQNEAQ (reference sequence). The chain's CDR3 is CASSGGTGGAGANVLTF. The CDR3 region has the DNA TGTGCCAGCAGCGGTGGGACAGGGGGCGCTGGGGCCAACGTCCTGACTTTC.

The genes are TRBV3-1 and TRBJ2-5; D call uncertain. Trimming left V 8 bases short and J 5 bases short, with 12 bases between. The CDR3 contains 12 residues. CDR1 is LGHDT and CDR2 is YNNKEL in the germline V gene (reference sequence). CDR3 sequence: CASAPGRETQYF. The DNA for the CDR3 is TGTGCCAGCGCCCCGGGCCGCGAGACCCAGTACTTC.

This clonotype occurred a few times. The genes are TRBV7-9 and TRBJ2-7; 7 bases map to TRBD2. CDR1 and CDR2 (germline): SEHNR, FQNEAQ (reference sequence). V lost 5 bases and J lost 4; bases outside the gene matches: 11. This CDR3 is 15 amino acids long. The DNA for the CDR3 is TGTGCCAGCAGCCCCCGGGGGGATCGGGCGTACGAGCAGTACTTC. Translation gives CASSPRGDRAYEQYF. Together with reference TRBV7-9 and TRBJ2-7, the CDR3 gives the full variable domain: DTGVSQNPRHKITKRGQNVTFRCDPISEHNRLYWYRQTLGQGPEFLTYFQNEAQLEKSRLLSDRFSAERPKGSFSTLEIQRTEQGDSAMYLCASSPRGDRAYEQYFGPGTRLTVT.

In this sample, this clonotype turned up a few times. V and J are TRBV27 and TRBJ2-3; maybe TRBD2 (7 bases). Trimming pared 6 bases from V and 3 bases from J, leaving 16 bases between. Germline CDR1 and CDR2: MNHEY and SMNVEV (reference sequence). CDR3 length: 15 residues. Here the CDR3 DNA reads TGTGCCAGCAGGACCCCGGGGGGCCCGACAGATACGCAGTATTTT. Protein sequence: CASRTPGGPTDTQYF.

This clonotype was seen more than once but under ten times. This chain joins TRBV7-2 and TRBJ1-6; D is unclear. CDR3 length equals 13 residues. CDR1 is SGHTA and CDR2 is FQGNSA in the germline V gene. Trimming shortened V by 5 bases and J by 5 bases, and 7 bases separated the two germline ends. CDR3 coding DNA: TGTGCCAGCAGCGGACGGAATAATTCACCCCTCCACTTT. Encoded protein: CASSGRNNSPLHF. The variable domain in full, completed from reference TRBV7-2 and TRBJ1-6, reads GAGVSQSPSNKVTEKGKDVELRCDPISGHTALYWYRQSLGQGLEFLIYFQGNSAPDKSGLPSDRFSAERTGGSVSTLTIQRTQQEDSAVYLCASSGRNNSPLHFGNGTRLTVT.

In this sample, this clonotype turned up a few times. The chain combines TRBV24-1 with TRBJ1-2; D is unresolved. From germline, CDR1 is KGHDR and CDR2 SFDVKD. With 3 bases removed from V and 5 bases from J, the gap between germline ends came to 9 bases. The CDR3 spans 13 residues. The CDR3 coding sequence is TGTGCCACCAGTGATGATTCCGGGTATGGCTACACCTTC. Amino acids: CATSDDSGYGYTF.

The chain couples TRBV12-3 or TRBV12-4 to TRBJ2-7; D gene ambiguous. This CDR3 is built from 14 residues. V was clipped by 5 bases and J by 3 bases, with 14 bases between them. CDR3 in amino acids: CASSIHRWGYEQYV. The CDR3 DNA reads as TGTGCCAGCAGTATCCATCGCTGGGGCTACGAGCAGTACGTC.

Turning to this clonotype: A read error is likely, as this CDR3 ends without the conserved phenylalanine or tryptophan. J is TRBJ2-2 and V is TRBV28; TRBD1 aligns across 7 bases. Trimming took 6 bases from V and 1 from J; bases not matched to a gene: 5. Germline loops: CDR1 MDHEN, CDR2 SYDVKM. The CDR3 spans 15 residues. The CDR3 sequence is CASRKGALNTGELFS. The CDR3 bases are TGTGCCAGCAGAAAGGGGGCCCTGAACACCGGGGAGCTGTTTTCT.

The chain recombines TRBV10-3 with TRBJ1-1, with D possibly matching TRBD1 (6 bases). The CDR3 contains 15 residues. Germline V gene lookup returns CDR1 ENHRY and CDR2 SYGVKD. Between the trimmed V and J ends, which lost 3 bases and 1 base, there was a span of 12 bases. The CDR3 DNA reads as TGTGCCATCAGTGATTCGACAGGATCGAACACTGAAGCTTTCTTT. This gives the protein CAISDSTGSNTEAFF.

V and J are TRBV9 and TRBJ2-2, with 10 bases matching TRBD2. The ends lost 4 bases at V and 5 bases at J; junction bases unmatched: 8. The germline CDR1 and CDR2 sequences are SGDLS and YYNGEE. The CDR3 sequence is 16 residues long. CDR3 sequence: CASSLSGGARTGELFF. In DNA form, the CDR3 reads TGTGCCAGCAGCTTAAGCGGGGGGGCTCGGACCGGGGAGCTGTTTTTT.

The rearrangement joins TRBV5-1 to TRBJ2-5, with D uncertain. The germline gives CDR1 SGHRS, CDR2 YFSETQ. The ends were cut back, 4 bases at V and 3 bases at J, with 16 bases in the middle. The CDR3 contains 15 residues. The CDR3 sequence: CASSPDYGGEETQYF. The DNA for the CDR3 is TGCGCCAGCAGCCCGGATTACGGCGGCGAAGAGACCCAGTACTTC.

This clonotype has a handful of counts. The V and J genes are TRBV4-2 and TRBJ2-4; no clear D. V was pared by 7 bases and J by 5 bases, with 6 bases between. The CDR3 has 11 amino acids. Germline CDR1 and CDR2: LGHNA and YNFKEQ. The CDR3 DNA is TGTGCCAGCAAAAGTGAAAACATTCAGTACTTC. Amino acids: CASKSENIQYF.

A word on this clonotype: One end of the junction fails to match germline, which may point to a read error. This chain uses TRBV12-3 or TRBV12-4 with TRBJ2-4, with D perhaps TRBD2 (5 bases). The CDR3 length is 17 residues. This CDR3 is CTSSFGPLGESPDIQYF. CDR3 bases: TGTACCAGCAGTTTCGGGCCTCTCGGGGAGTCTCCCGACATTCAGTACTTC.

This sequence joins TRBV12-3 or TRBV12-4 and TRBJ1-5, with 9 bases identical to TRBD1. The J segment lost 5 bases and the V segment lost 5 bases, leaving 4 bases of the junction unmatched. The CDR3 totals 14 residues. The CDR3 is CASSPGTGYQPQHF. In DNA form, the CDR3 reads TGTGCCAGCAGTCCCGGGACAGGGTATCAGCCCCAGCATTTT.

V gene TRBV4-1 combines with J gene TRBJ2-3, with TRBD2 as a possible D gene (6 bases). CDR1 MGHRA and CDR2 YSYEKL come from the germline V gene. Deletions cut 7 bases from V and 2 bases from J, with 16 bases between. The CDR3 has 15 residues. CDR3 nucleotides: TGCGCCAGCACCGGGAGTGTAGGGAACACAGATACGCAGTATTTT. Its protein product is CASTGSVGNTDTQYF.

This clonotype was detected only a few times. V is TRBV20-1 and J is TRBJ2-3; 8 bases map to TRBD1. There are 15 residues in the CDR3. The ends lost 4 bases at V and 1 base at J; junction bases unmatched: 7. Looked up from germline, CDR1 is DFQATT and CDR2 is SNEGSKA (reference sequence). CDR3 protein: CSANTGGVGTDTQYF. The CDR3 nucleotides are TGCAGTGCTAATACAGGGGGTGTGGGCACAGATACGCAGTATTTT.

The table lists this clonotype with a few counts. V usage is TRBV5-1 and J usage is TRBJ2-2; TRBD1 aligns across 9 bases. The CDR3 contains 19 residues. Trimming at V came to 5 bases and at J to 3 bases, leaving 17 bases not matched to a gene. Germline V gives CDR1 SGHRS, CDR2 YFSETQ. The CDR3 protein is CASSPARRQGDLDTGELFF. The CDR3 DNA sequence: TGCGCCAGCAGTCCCGCCAGGAGACAGGGGGATCTGGACACCGGGGAGCTGTTTTTT.

This clonotype occurred a few times. CDR3 DNA sequence: TGCGCCAGCAGCCAAGATTTGGGCGGGCGCCGAGTGGGTGAGCAGTTCTTC. Its translation: CASSQDLGGRRVGEQFF. V gene TRBV4-3 combines with J gene TRBJ2-1; tentative D call: TRBD2 (5 bases). The CDR3 contains 17 residues. V was trimmed by 0 bases and J by 9 bases, leaving 21 bases between them. Germline assignment: CDR1 LGHNA and CDR2 YSLEER.

The J gene is TRBJ2-3, the V gene TRBV9; the D is unclear. This CDR3 is built from 14 residues. The germline gives CDR1 SGDLS, CDR2 YYNGEE. V dropped 2 bases and J dropped 2 bases, with 9 bases sitting between them. The CDR3, as DNA: TGTGCCAGCAGCGTTTCCAGTCTCACAGATACGCAGTATTTT. This codes for CASSVSSLTDTQYF. The complete variable domain, with remaining parts taken from reference TRBV9 and TRBJ2-3, reads DSGVTQTPKHLITATGQRVTLRCSPRSGDLSVYWYQQSLDQGLQFLIQYYNGEERAKGNILERFSAQQFPDLHSELNLSSLELGDSALYFCASSVSSLTDTQYFGPGTRLTVL.

The V and J genes are TRBV7-2 and TRBJ2-7; 8 nucleotides match TRBD2. There are 15 residues in the CDR3. V lost 2 bases, J lost 1 base, and 4 bases stayed unmatched. Germline CDR1 is SGHTA and CDR2 is FQGNSA. The chain's CDR3 is CASSLRASGSYEQYF. The CDR3 coding sequence is TGTGCCAGCAGCTTAAGGGCTAGCGGGTCCTACGAGCAGTACTTC.

The chain links TRBV12-3 or TRBV12-4 to TRBJ2-7; D gene uncertain. Trimming removed 3 bases at V and 7 bases at J, with 13 bases between. CDR3 length: 13 amino acids. CDR3 region: CASSFGQVGEQYV. The CDR3 coding sequence is TGTGCCAGCAGTTTCGGGCAGGTTGGTGAGCAGTACGTC.

This clonotype has just a few counts. The V gene is TRBV6-1, the J gene TRBJ2-5, with TRBD1 matching over 7 bases. The CDR3 sequence is 16 residues long. Germline V lookup: CDR1 MNHNS, CDR2 SASEGT. J lost 2 bases, V lost 7 bases, and 13 bases had no gene match. CDR3 nucleotides: TGTGCCAGCACCCGACCGGGGACAGAAGAACAAGAGACCCAGTACTTC. Translating it yields CASTRPGTEEQETQYF.

This clonotype was seen a handful of times. This chain uses TRBV10-3 with TRBJ2-3; possibly TRBD1 for D (7 bases). Germline V gene data show CDR1 as ENHRY and CDR2 as SYGVKD. This CDR3 spans 12 amino acids. V dropped 6 bases and J dropped 5 bases, with 9 bases sitting between them. In DNA form, the CDR3 reads TGTGCCATCAGCCAGGGGGGAGATACGCAGTATTTT. This codes for CAISQGGDTQYF.

This chain links TRBV5-1 with TRBJ2-1; TRBD2 aligns across 9 bases. V was clipped by 3 bases and J by 8 bases; unmatched bases: 6. CDR1 and CDR2 from the germline V gene are SGHRS and YFSETQ. CDR3 size: 14 residues. The CDR3 is CASSWTSAGYEQFF. The CDR3 DNA reads as TGCGCCAGCAGCTGGACTAGCGCAGGGTATGAGCAGTTCTTC.

This clonotype showed up just a few times. The chain joins TRBV5-1 to TRBJ1-1; no clear D. The V gene lost 4 bases and the J gene lost 1 base, with 14 bases spanning the gap. Germline CDR1 reads SGHRS; CDR2 reads YFSETQ. This CDR3 is built from 15 residues. The chain's CDR3 is CASSPRVLENTEAFF. The CDR3 DNA follows: TGCGCCAGCAGCCCCCGAGTGTTGGAGAACACTGAAGCTTTCTTT.